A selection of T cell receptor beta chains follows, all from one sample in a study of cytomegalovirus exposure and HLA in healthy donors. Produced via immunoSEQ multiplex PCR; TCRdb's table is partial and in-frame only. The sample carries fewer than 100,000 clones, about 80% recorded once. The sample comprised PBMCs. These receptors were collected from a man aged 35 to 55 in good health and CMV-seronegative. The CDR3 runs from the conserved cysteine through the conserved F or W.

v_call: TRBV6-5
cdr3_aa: CASGGSSKTGELFF

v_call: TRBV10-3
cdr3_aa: CAISDPGQSNYGYTF

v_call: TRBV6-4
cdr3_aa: CASSDYRGSTQYF

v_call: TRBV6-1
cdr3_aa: CASSDSLGGGQPQHF

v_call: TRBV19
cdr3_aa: CASSRGRPGGDTQYF

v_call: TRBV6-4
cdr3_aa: CASPPSPRSGANVLTF

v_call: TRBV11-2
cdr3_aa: CASSPRTGIYGYTF

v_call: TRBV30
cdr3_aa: CARSQTGNTDTQYF

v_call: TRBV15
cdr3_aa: CATSRGGAAHYEQYF

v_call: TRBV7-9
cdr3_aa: CASSQPGQGNQPQHF

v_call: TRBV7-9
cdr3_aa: CASSTDRNQPQHF

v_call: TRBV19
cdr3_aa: CASKGYTGENQPQHF

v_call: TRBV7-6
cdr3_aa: CASSSKAGGNTGELFF

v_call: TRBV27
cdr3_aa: CASSTLGLWYEQYF

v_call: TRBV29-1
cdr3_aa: CSVDKGYAGELFF

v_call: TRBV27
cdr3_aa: CASSLNRGPYEQYF

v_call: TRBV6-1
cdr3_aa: CASRLGGNNQPQHF

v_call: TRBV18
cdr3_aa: CASSRDRVNYGYTF

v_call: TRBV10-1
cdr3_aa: CASSEEASGQEIYEQYF

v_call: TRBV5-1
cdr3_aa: CASSAGTAYNEQFF

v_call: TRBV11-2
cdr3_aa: CASSPSGPPPTF

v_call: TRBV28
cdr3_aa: CASSLYRDEQYF

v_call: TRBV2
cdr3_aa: CASSVDSGSYYEQYF

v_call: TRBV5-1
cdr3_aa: CASSLQPVEGAYEQYF

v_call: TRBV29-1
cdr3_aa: CSVDHKNYGYTF

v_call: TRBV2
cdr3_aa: CASSERGTRGSNTGELFF

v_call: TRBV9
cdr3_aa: CASSSHPGQGYGYTF

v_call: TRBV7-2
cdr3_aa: CASSLAARAETYEQYF

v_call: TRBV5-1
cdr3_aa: CASSSAGGATNEKLFF

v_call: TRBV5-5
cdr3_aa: CASSLVAGQGTSPLHF

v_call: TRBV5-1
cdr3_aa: CASSLFGILNTEAFF

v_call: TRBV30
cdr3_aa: CAWSAPNTIYF

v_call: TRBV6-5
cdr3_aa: CASSRRGDRVGEQYF

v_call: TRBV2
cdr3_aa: CASSQGRAQPQHF

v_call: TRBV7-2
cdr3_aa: CASSLVGRGGYEQYF

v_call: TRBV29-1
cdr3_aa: CSVRDSLYEQYF

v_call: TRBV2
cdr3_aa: CARSGMLAGEETQYF

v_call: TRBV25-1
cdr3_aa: CASSDLAGGKETQYF

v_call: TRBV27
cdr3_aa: CASSPGQGTQPQHF

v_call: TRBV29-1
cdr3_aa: CSVGGGRYQPQHF

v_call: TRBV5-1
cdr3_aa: CASRTSGTPKETQYF

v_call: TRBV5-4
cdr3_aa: CASSLNRNTGELFF

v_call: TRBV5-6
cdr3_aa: CASSLTGEDYEQYF

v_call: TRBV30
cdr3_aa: CAWGGQGHSPLHF

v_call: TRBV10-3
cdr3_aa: CAIRTVPTGELFF

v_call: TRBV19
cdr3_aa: CASSNPGQGMYEQYF